This passage covers 15 T cell receptor beta chains from one sample sequenced in a study of shared clonotypes between healthy human individuals (dated by TCRdb to about 2020). The library was generated by the immunoSEQ multiplex PCR assay. Drawn from immuneACCESS, this table holds only the in-frame rearrangements with V and J called that TCRdb kept. Clones are partly lost; checked studies trace under half to an unresolved V gene and leave the rest unexplained. Present in this sample are about 480,000 clones, about 75% of which were seen just once. The ten largest clones capture around an eighth of the sample. Material for sequencing was PBMCs. The source is a woman between 35 and 50 years old in good health. Some clones in this sample may be carry-over from other donors' samples.

This clone came up a few times. The rearrangement uses TRBV2 and TRBJ2-3; 7 nucleotides align to TRBD1. Trimming at V came to 7 bases and at J to 2 bases, leaving 6 bases not matched to a gene. This CDR3 has 14 amino acids. The germline gives CDR1 SNHLY, CDR2 FYNNEI. CDR3 protein: CASTVTGTTDTQYF. The CDR3 nucleotides are TGTGCCAGCACCGTGACAGGGACCACAGATACGCAGTATTTT.

The chain links TRBV5-1 to TRBJ2-2; D is possibly TRBD2 (6 bases). V was clipped by 0 bases and J by 4 bases, with 10 bases between them. CDR3 size: 15 residues. CDR1 is SGHRS, CDR2 YFSETQ, per germline. In DNA form, the CDR3 reads TGCGCCAGCAGCTTGGCCGGGAGTGGCACCGGGGAGCTGTTTTTT. Translation: CASSLAGSGTGELFF. Looking up the rest from reference TRBV5-1 and TRBJ2-2 gives the full variable domain: KAGVTQTPRYLIKTRGQQVTLSCSPISGHRSVSWYQQTPGQGLQFLFEYFSETQRNKGNFPGRFSGRQFSNSRSEMNVSTLELGDSALYLCASSLAGSGTGELFFGEGSRLTVL.

V gene TRBV29-1 combines with J gene TRBJ2-2; D is unresolved. CDR1 and CDR2 (germline): SQVTM, ANQGSEA. Trimming stripped 4 bases from V and 1 base from J, with 7 bases between. The CDR3 has 13 amino acids. CDR3 sequence (DNA): TGCAGCGTTGGTCGTCAGAACACCGGGGAGCTGTTTTTT. Translated, it gives CSVGRQNTGELFF.

V is TRBV21-1 and J is TRBJ2-3; TRBD1, the table's D call, lacks a check against the DNA. TRBV21-1 is labeled a pseudogene. CDR3 size: 15 residues. DNA of the CDR3: TGTGCCAGCAGCAAAAAGGGACAGGGGGCAGATACGCAGTATTTT. Translation gives CASSKKGQGADTQYF.

The rearrangement uses TRBV6-5 and TRBJ1-2; D is possibly TRBD1 (5 bases). Per germline, CDR1 MNHEY and CDR2 SVGAGI. The CDR3 totals 15 residues. Trimming shortened V by 6 bases and J by 4 bases, and 18 bases separated the two germline ends. CDR3 loop: CASRSEGRGSYGYTF. Here the CDR3 DNA reads TGTGCCAGCAGGTCTGAGGGGCGGGGTAGCTATGGCTACACCTTC.

A word on this clone: In the same sample, other DNA sequences code for this CDR3. The chain recombines TRBV7-2 with TRBJ1-1, with unresolved D. CDR1 and CDR2 from the germline V gene are SGHTA and FQGNSA. This CDR3 contains 14 residues. V was shortened by 1 base and J by 0 bases, with 6 bases between the two germline ends. CDR3 sequence: CASSLEAVNTEAFF. DNA for the CDR3: TGTGCCAGCAGCTTAGAAGCGGTGAACACTGAAGCTTTCTTT. The full variable domain, in which reference TRBV7-2 and TRBJ1-1 provide the parts outside the CDR3, is GAGVSQSPSNKVTEKGKDVELRCDPISGHTALYWYRQSLGQGLEFLIYFQGNSAPDKSGLPSDRFSAERTGGSVSTLTIQRTQQEDSAVYLCASSLEAVNTEAFFGQGTRLTVV.

This chain connects TRBV18 to TRBJ2-7; 7 nucleotides align to TRBD2. The J segment lost 7 bases and the V segment lost 6 bases, leaving 9 bases of the junction unmatched. Germline CDR1 reads KGHSH; CDR2 reads LQKENI. This CDR3 contains 13 residues. The CDR3 nucleotides are TGTGCCAGCTCGTGGGAGGGCCGAGGTGAGCAGTACTTC. The encoded protein is CASSWEGRGEQYF. Combining the CDR3 with reference TRBV18 and TRBJ2-7 gives the whole variable domain NAGVMQNPRHLVRRRGQEARLRCSPMKGHSHVYWYRQLPEEGLKFMVYLQKENIIDESGMPKERFSAEFPKEGPSILRIQQVVRGDSAAYFCASSWEGRGEQYFGPGTRLTVT.

This clone appeared a single time. The gene calls are TRBV30 and TRBJ2-7; weak D call: TRBD2 (5 bases). The ends were cut back, 5 bases at V and 2 bases at J, with 16 bases in the middle. The CDR3 runs to 14 residues. CDR1 GTSNPN and CDR2 SVGIG come from the germline V gene (reference sequence). The CDR3 sequence: CAWGTGLIPYEQYF. DNA for the CDR3: TGTGCCTGGGGAACCGGACTTATCCCCTACGAGCAGTACTTC.

The chain is built from TRBV19 and TRBJ2-3; D may correspond to TRBD1 or TRBD2 (5 bases each). There are 15 residues in the CDR3. Germline CDR1 is LNHDA and CDR2 is SQIVND (reference sequence). V lost 5 bases and J lost 0, with 12 bases in between. DNA for the CDR3: TGTGCCAGTAGTCCCCTCCGGGACAGCACAGATACGCAGTATTTT. This sequence encodes CASSPLRDSTDTQYF.

This clone came up once. This chain joins TRBV28 and TRBJ2-7; tentative D call: TRBD1 (7 bases). The CDR3 has 16 residues. Trimming stripped 5 bases from V and 3 bases from J, with 20 bases between. Germline V gives CDR1 MDHEN, CDR2 SYDVKM. This CDR3 is CASSPTQGGRHYEQYF. Written as DNA, the CDR3 is TGTGCCAGCAGTCCAACTCAGGGGGGCCGACACTACGAGCAGTACTTC.

The chain recombines TRBV30 with TRBJ1-5; 7 bases map to TRBD1. The CDR3 covers 15 residues. Germline CDR1 reads GTSNPN; CDR2 reads SVGIG (reference sequence). Trimming at V came to 3 bases and at J to 4 bases, leaving 9 bases not matched to a gene. Written as DNA, the CDR3 is TGTGCCTGGAGCCTAGGGGGCTCGGGGAATCAGCCCCAGCATTTT. Translated: CAWSLGGSGNQPQHF.

The V gene is TRBV5-1, the J gene TRBJ1-5, with TRBD1 as a possible D gene (6 bases). V gave up 0 bases and J gave up 2 bases, with 9 bases separating them. Looked up from germline, CDR1 is SGHRS and CDR2 is YFSETQ. This CDR3 spans 15 amino acids. CDR3 in amino acids: CASSLGGAGNQPQHF. In nucleotides, the CDR3 is TGCGCCAGCAGCTTGGGGGGGGCTGGCAATCAGCCCCAGCATTTT.

For this clone: The same CDR3 also results from other DNA sequences found in this sample. The chain recombines TRBV4-1 with TRBJ2-2, with D tentatively TRBD1 (5 bases). Trimming left V 3 bases short and J 0 bases short, with 5 bases between. There are 14 residues in the CDR3. The germline V gene encodes CDR1 MGHRA and CDR2 YSYEKL. The CDR3 loop is CASSQGPNTGELFF. The CDR3 DNA reads TGCGCCAGCAGCCAGGGGCCGAACACCGGGGAGCTGTTTTTT.

This chain joins TRBV7-6 and TRBJ2-3; either TRBD1 or TRBD2 may fit D (5 bases each). Germline values: CDR1 SGHVS, CDR2 FNYEAQ. The CDR3 extends over 14 amino acids. V lost 6 bases to trimming and J lost 1 base, with 11 bases between them. Here the CDR3 DNA reads TGTGCCAGCAGAGATGGGGGACGCACAGATACGCAGTATTTT. The encoded protein is CASRDGGRTDTQYF.

V gene TRBV28 combines with J gene TRBJ1-1; no firm D call. The CDR3 contains 15 residues. Between the trimmed V and J ends, which lost 5 bases and 7 bases, there was a span of 20 bases. CDR1 is MDHEN and CDR2 is SYDVKM in the germline V gene. The CDR3 protein is CASSSTGESHGEAFF. The CDR3 DNA reads as TGTGCCAGCAGTAGCACCGGGGAGTCTCACGGTGAAGCTTTCTTT.